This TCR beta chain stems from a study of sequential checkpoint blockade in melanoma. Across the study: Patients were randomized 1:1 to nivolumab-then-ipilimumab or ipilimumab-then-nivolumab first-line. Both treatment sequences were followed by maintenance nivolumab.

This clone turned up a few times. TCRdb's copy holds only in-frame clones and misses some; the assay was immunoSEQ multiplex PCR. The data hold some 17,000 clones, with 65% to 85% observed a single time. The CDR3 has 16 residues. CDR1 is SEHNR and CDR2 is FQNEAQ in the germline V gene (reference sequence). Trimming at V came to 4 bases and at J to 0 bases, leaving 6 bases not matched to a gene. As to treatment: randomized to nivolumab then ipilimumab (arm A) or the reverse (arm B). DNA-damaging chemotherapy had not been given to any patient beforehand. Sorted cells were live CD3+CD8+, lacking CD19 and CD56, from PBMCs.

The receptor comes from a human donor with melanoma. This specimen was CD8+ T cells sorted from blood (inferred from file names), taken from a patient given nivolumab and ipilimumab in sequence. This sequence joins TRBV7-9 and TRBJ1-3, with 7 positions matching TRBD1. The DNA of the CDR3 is TGTGCCAGCAGCTGGACAGGTTCAAGCTCTGGAAACACCATATATTTT. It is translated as CASSWTGSSSGNTIYF.